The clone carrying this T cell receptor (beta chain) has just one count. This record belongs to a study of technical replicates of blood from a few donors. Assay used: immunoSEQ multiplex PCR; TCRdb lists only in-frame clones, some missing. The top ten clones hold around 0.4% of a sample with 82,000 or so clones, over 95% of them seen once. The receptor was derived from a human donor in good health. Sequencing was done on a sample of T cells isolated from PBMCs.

CDR3 DNA: TGTGCCAGCAGTGAATGGGGAGGTGACTATGGCTACACCTTC. Translation gives CASSEWGGDYGYTF. The gene calls are TRBV6-1 and TRBJ1-2, with D uncertain. Trimming stripped 2 bases from V and 3 bases from J, with 10 bases between. This CDR3 comprises 14 residues. CDR1 MNHNS and CDR2 SASEGT come from the germline V gene.